These 30 T cell receptor beta chains were sequenced from one sample in a study of metastatic and nonmetastatic thyroid tumors (dated by TCRdb to the early 2020s). Before undergoing thyroid surgery, none of the patients had been given any kind of treatment. The library was made by PCR. The sample was run on an Illumina HiSeq 4000. TCRdb redid the processing of the public reads, applying fastp at Q25 and MiXCR, and retained in-frame beta chains. This sample gives roughly 15,000 clones in total; about 30% of them show up just once. Jointly, the top ten make up roughly 13% of the sample. Sequenced: adjacent normal tissue. The origin of the receptors is a female donor with papillary thyroid cancer or a benign thyroid nodule (not recorded which). Some clones in this sample may be carry-over from other donors' samples.

This clone was detected only once. The chain is built from TRBV5-5 and TRBJ1-4, with a weak D call TRBD1 (5 bases). From germline, CDR1 is SGHKS and CDR2 YYEKEE (reference sequence). The V and J ends lost 0 bases and 0 bases respectively, with 15 bases between them. The CDR3 totals 18 residues. DNA for the CDR3: TGTGCCAGCAGCTTGGGGACCGGGGGGAGAGCAACTAATGAAAAACTGTTTTTT. Its translation: CASSLGTGGRATNEKLFF.

The chain carries TRBV12-3 or TRBV12-4 and TRBJ2-7; D remains ambiguous. The CDR3 is made up of 13 amino acids. Between the trimmed V and J ends, which lost 4 bases and 13 bases, there was a span of 20 bases. CDR3: CASSWNGVDDHYF. The CDR3 DNA is TGTGCCAGCAGTTGGAATGGGGTGGACGATCATTACTTC.

This clone was detected only a few times. The V call is TRBV12-3 or TRBV12-4, the J call TRBJ1-5; 8 nucleotides agree with TRBD1. V dropped 6 bases and J dropped 5; count of bases not matched to a gene: 9. The CDR3 loop spans 15 amino acids. CDR3 nucleotides: TGTGCCAGCAGAACAGGGACAGGTGCCTATCAGCCCCAGCATTTT. This gives the protein CASRTGTGAYQPQHF.

The chain recombines TRBV2 with TRBJ1-2; TRBD1 might be the D (5 bases). This CDR3 region has 17 residues. V was pared by 3 bases and J by 2 bases, with 19 bases between. Germline V gene lookup returns CDR1 SNHLY and CDR2 FYNNEI. The CDR3 DNA follows: TGTGCCAGCAGTGACGACGGGGGAAAAGGTCTAAACTATGGCTACACCTTC. This codes for CASSDDGGKGLNYGYTF.

This clone has only one observation. The chain is built from TRBV2 and TRBJ1-5, with 8 positions matching TRBD1. This CDR3 is 16 amino acids long. The junction had 5 bases not matched to a gene; V was cut back by 0 bases and J by 4 bases. In germline, CDR1 is SNHLY, CDR2 FYNNEI. The CDR3 DNA sequence: TGTGCCAGCAGTGAAGCCCGGACAGGGTTTAATCAGCCCCAGCATTTT. The encoded protein is CASSEARTGFNQPQHF.

The sample holds a few counts of this clone. This chain joins TRBV10-3 and TRBJ2-7; 8 bases agree with TRBD2. Trimming at V came to 8 bases and at J to 2 bases, leaving 2 bases not matched to a gene. The CDR3 covers 12 residues. Germline lookup yields CDR1 ENHRY and CDR2 SYGVKD. The CDR3 DNA is TGTGCCATCGGACTAGCCCCCTACGAGCAGTACTTC. Translation gives CAIGLAPYEQYF.

The chain carries TRBV14 and TRBJ1-4; D gene ambiguous. Germline CDR1 reads SGHDN; CDR2 reads FVKESK. CDR3 length: 16 amino acids. V was pared by 5 bases and J by 5 bases, with 18 bases between. The CDR3 coding sequence is TGTGCCAGCAGCTTACGGACGGGGATTCTAAATGAAAAACTGTTTTTT. Its translation is CASSLRTGILNEKLFF.

The chain is built from TRBV5-1 and TRBJ1-3, with 8 bases lining up with TRBD1. Germline CDR1 SGHRS, CDR2 YFSETQ. Trimming cost V 3 bases and J 6 bases; bases outside gene matches: 5. CDR3 size: 14 residues. The DNA of the CDR3 is TGCGCCAGCAGCTCGGACAGGGCTGTAAACACCATATATTTT. It encodes CASSSDRAVNTIYF.

This clone turned up a few times. In the same sample, other DNA sequences code for this CDR3. V gene TRBV30 combines with J gene TRBJ2-7, with TRBD1 identical over 7 bases. Germline V gives CDR1 GTSNPN, CDR2 SVGIG (reference sequence). CDR3 length: 14 residues. Unmatched junction bases numbered 4, after V lost 0 bases and J lost 2 bases. The CDR3 DNA sequence: TGTGCCTGGAGTGTCTCCGGGACAGCCTACGAGCAGTACTTC. It is translated as CAWSVSGTAYEQYF.

The V and J genes are TRBV20-1 and TRBJ2-5; 8 bases map to TRBD2. CDR1 and CDR2 from the germline V gene are DFQATT and SNEGSKA (reference sequence). This CDR3 is 17 amino acids long. With V trimmed by 1 base and J by 4 bases, 14 bases remained unmatched. The CDR3 region has the DNA TGCAGTGCTAGAGGGACTAGCAGTCTACGAGCGAGAGAGACCCAGTACTTC. It codes for CSARGTSSLRARETQYF.

In its sample, this clone was seen a few times. This chain uses TRBV9 with TRBJ2-3; D remains ambiguous. The ends were cut back, 5 bases at V and 0 bases at J, with 7 bases in the middle. CDR3 length: 13 residues. Germline V gene sequence: CDR1 SGDLS, CDR2 YYNGEE. CDR3 coding DNA: TGTGCCAGCAGGGGTACTAGCACAGATACGCAGTATTTT. This translates into CASRGTSTDTQYF. Based on the CDR3 plus reference TRBV9 and TRBJ2-3, the full variable domain is DSGVTQTPKHLITATGQRVTLRCSPRSGDLSVYWYQQSLDQGLQFLIQYYNGEERAKGNILERFSAQQFPDLHSELNLSSLELGDSALYFCASRGTSTDTQYFGPGTRLTVL.

This clone showed up many times. This CDR3 is also generated by other DNA sequences in the sample. The gene calls are TRBV29-1 and TRBJ1-2; weak D call: TRBD1 (5 bases). The CDR3 is made up of 13 amino acids. V lost 0 bases, J lost 4 bases, and 9 bases lay in between. Germline CDR1 and CDR2: SQVTM and ANQGSEA. CDR3 in amino acids: CSVEEAGGYGYTF. The CDR3, as DNA: TGCAGCGTTGAAGAGGCGGGGGGCTATGGCTACACCTTC.

The chain employs TRBV30 and TRBJ1-1, with no clear D. The CDR3 contains 13 residues. Germline V CDR1 and CDR2: GTSNPN, SVGIG (reference sequence). Trimming took 0 bases from V and 4 from J, leaving 9 bases between them. The CDR3 loop reads CAWSVLLGTEAFF. The CDR3 nucleotides are TGTGCCTGGAGTGTATTGCTTGGCACTGAAGCTTTCTTT.

The chain recombines TRBV7-8 with TRBJ2-7; weak D call: TRBD2 (6 bases). This CDR3 has 15 residues. V was clipped by 2 bases and J by 0 bases, with 11 bases between them. Germline loops: CDR1 SGHVS, CDR2 FQNEAQ. Here the CDR3 reads CASSLRTIGSYEQYF. For the CDR3, the DNA is TGTGCCAGCAGCTTACGGACTATCGGCTCCTACGAGCAGTACTTC.

The genes are TRBV20-1 and TRBJ1-2; 10 nucleotides line up with TRBD1. Germline loops: CDR1 DFQATT, CDR2 SNEGSKA (reference sequence). After removal of 7 bases from V and 7 bases from J, the junction contained 9 bases not matched to a gene. The CDR3 covers 13 residues. The CDR3 sequence is CSVRDRGHGGYTF. The CDR3 DNA sequence: TGCAGTGTGAGAGACAGGGGGCACGGTGGCTACACCTTC.

Turning to this clone: Sequence at one end of the junction differs from germline and may be a read error. The V and J genes are TRBV7-9 and TRBJ2-5; 10 bases are shared with TRBD2. This CDR3 comprises 12 residues. The V gene's germline CDR1 is SEHNR and CDR2 FQNEAQ (reference sequence). This CDR3 reads CVSSGRGGTQYF. As DNA, the CDR3 is TGTGTCAGCAGCGGGAGGGGTGGGACCCAGTACTTC. Full variable domain (outside the CDR3, taken from reference TRBV7-9 and TRBJ2-5): DTGVSQNPRHKITKRGQNVTFRCDPISEHNRLYWYRQTLGQGPEFLTYFQNEAQLEKSRLLSDRFSAERPKGSFSTLEIQRTEQGDSAMYLCVSSGRGGTQYFGPGTRLLVL.

The gene calls are TRBV5-1 and TRBJ2-5; 10 bases agree with TRBD2. The V and J ends lost 5 bases and 1 base, in that order; junction bases with no gene match: 5. The CDR3 loop spans 15 amino acids. CDR1 is SGHRS, CDR2 YFSETQ, per germline. The CDR3, as DNA: TGCGCCAGCAGAAAAAGCGGGAGGGCCCAAGAGACCCAGTACTTC. It encodes CASRKSGRAQETQYF.

A few counts support this clone. The chain has TRBV5-1 and TRBJ2-7, with D possibly being TRBD2 (5 bases). Germline values: CDR1 SGHRS, CDR2 YFSETQ. V lost 2 bases to trimming and J lost 0 bases, with 21 bases between them. This CDR3 has 18 amino acids. The chain's CDR3 is CASSLRTPAAADSYEQYF. The DNA of the CDR3 is TGCGCCAGCAGCTTACGAACGCCAGCGGCAGCCGACTCCTACGAGCAGTACTTC.

This clone was seen a single time. The chain joins TRBV20-1 to TRBJ1-5; 12 bases agree with TRBD1. Germline CDR1 reads DFQATT; CDR2 reads SNEGSKA (reference sequence). The CDR3 length is 19 residues. Trimming at V came to 0 bases and at J to 4 bases, leaving 13 bases not matched to a gene. The CDR3 here is CSARDLPGQGARGNQPQHF. CDR3 nucleotides: TGCAGTGCTAGAGATCTTCCGGGACAGGGGGCGCGGGGAAATCAGCCCCAGCATTTT.

The rearrangement uses TRBV20-1 and TRBJ2-1; no reliable D call. Per the germline V gene, CDR1 is DFQATT and CDR2 is SNEGSKA (reference sequence). The CDR3 is 12 amino acids. V shed 6 bases and J shed 4 bases, with 10 bases lying between them. The CDR3 DNA is TGCAGTGCCAAGATGGGATACAATGAGCAGTTCTTC. This gives the protein CSAKMGYNEQFF.

This clone appeared a few times. The rearrangement uses TRBV28 and TRBJ1-5; 12 bases line up with TRBD1. CDR1 and CDR2 (germline): MDHEN, SYDVKM. After removal of 6 bases from V and 7 bases from J, the junction contained 4 bases not matched to a gene. The CDR3 is 14 amino acids. In nucleotides, the CDR3 is TGTGCCAGCAGGGGACAGGGGGCTACGCAGCCCCAGCATTTT. This encodes CASRGQGATQPQHF.

This clone has more than one count but fewer than ten. The gene calls are TRBV28 and TRBJ2-7; D gene uncertain. Germline V CDR1 and CDR2: MDHEN, SYDVKM. The CDR3 has 14 amino acids. Trimming stripped 7 bases from V and 0 bases from J, with 13 bases between. The CDR3 nucleotides are TGTGCCAGCAAACTCTCCGGGTTCTCCTACGAGCAGTACTTC. Protein: CASKLSGFSYEQYF.

This clone was observed a handful of times. CDR3 DNA sequence: TGTGCCAGCAGTCCCCTGGACCGACCTGGCACAGATACGCAGTATTTT. This encodes CASSPLDRPGTDTQYF. The genes are TRBV27 and TRBJ2-3, with no clear D. V was shortened by 5 bases and J by 1 base, with 16 bases between the two germline ends. This CDR3 spans 16 amino acids. Per germline, CDR1 MNHEY and CDR2 SMNVEV (reference sequence).

As DNA, the CDR3 is TGTGCCACCAGCAGAGATCAAGGGAGCAATCAGCCCCAGCATTTT. This encodes CATSRDQGSNQPQHF. The rearrangement links TRBV15 to TRBJ1-5; D is unclear. The germline CDR1 and CDR2 sequences are LNHNV and YYDKDF (reference sequence). The CDR3 length is 15 residues. Trimming cost V 0 bases and J 1 base, with 7 bases left between them.

CDR3 DNA sequence: TGTGCCAGCAGCTTAGGGGCCTCCGGGACAGGGTTGGACGAGCAGTACTTC. It is translated as CASSLGASGTGLDEQYF. The chain links TRBV11-1 to TRBJ2-7; 9 bases are a match to TRBD1. CDR1 is SGHAT and CDR2 is FQDESV in the germline V gene (reference sequence). Losses at the gene ends were 1 base for V and 5 bases for J; bases not matched to a gene: 12. The CDR3 spans 17 residues.

This clone was counted between two and nine times. CDR3 amino acids: CASSSSGSYNEQFF. The CDR3 DNA sequence: TGTGCCAGCAGCTCTAGCGGATCCTACAATGAGCAGTTCTTC. This chain uses TRBV27 with TRBJ2-1; TRBD2 matches 7 bases. The CDR3 consists of 14 residues. The ends lost 6 bases at V and 1 base at J; junction bases unmatched: 3. CDR1 MNHEY and CDR2 SMNVEV come from the germline V gene (reference sequence).

This clone appeared once. Additional DNA sequences in this sample encode the identical CDR3. The genes are TRBV19 and TRBJ2-2; 13 bases are a match to TRBD2. The germline V gene has CDR1 LNHDA and CDR2 SQIVND (reference sequence). V lost 3 bases to trimming and J lost 6 bases; unmatched junction nucleotides: 7. The CDR3 consists of 17 residues. In DNA form, the CDR3 reads TGTGCCAGTAGTATGGGATTTGGACTAGCGGGAGCCGGGGAGCTGTTTTTT. Protein product: CASSMGFGLAGAGELFF.

This clone has only a few counts. This chain joins TRBV2 and TRBJ2-5; D ambiguous. With the DNA end fitting TRBJ2-1 better, the J assignment may be wrong. The CDR3 length is 14 residues. Germline CDR1 SNHLY, CDR2 FYNNEI. CDR3 nucleotides: TGTGCCAGCAGTTGGGCACTCTCCTACAATGAGCAGTTCTTC. The encoded protein is CASSWALSYNEQFF.

The chain carries TRBV20-1 and TRBJ1-2, with 11 nucleotides matching TRBD1. Losses at the gene ends were 7 bases for V and 1 base for J; bases not matched to a gene: 5. The CDR3 loop spans 14 amino acids. CDR1 DFQATT and CDR2 SNEGSKA come from the germline V gene (reference sequence). As DNA, the CDR3 is TGCAGTGACAGGGACAGGGGGGATAACTATGGCTACACCTTC. Translating it yields CSDRDRGDNYGYTF.

The chain couples TRBV10-3 to TRBJ2-5; D is unclear. The V end lost 3 bases, the J end lost 0 bases, and 5 bases lay between the germline ends. CDR1 is ENHRY and CDR2 is SYGVKD in the germline V gene. The CDR3 covers 13 residues. The CDR3 reads CAISDGYQETQYF. The CDR3 DNA reads TGTGCCATCAGTGACGGGTACCAAGAGACCCAGTACTTC.